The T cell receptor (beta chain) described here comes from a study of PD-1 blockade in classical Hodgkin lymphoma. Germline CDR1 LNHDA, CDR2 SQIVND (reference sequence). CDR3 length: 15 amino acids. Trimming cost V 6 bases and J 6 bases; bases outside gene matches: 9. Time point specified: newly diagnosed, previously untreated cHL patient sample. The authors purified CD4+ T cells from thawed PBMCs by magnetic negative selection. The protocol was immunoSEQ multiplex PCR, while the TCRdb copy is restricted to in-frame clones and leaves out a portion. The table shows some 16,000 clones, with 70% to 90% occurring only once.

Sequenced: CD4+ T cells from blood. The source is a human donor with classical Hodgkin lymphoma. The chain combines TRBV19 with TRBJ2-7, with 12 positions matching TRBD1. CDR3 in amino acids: CASRPQGTGGAEQYF. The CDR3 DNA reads TGTGCCAGTAGGCCCCAAGGGACAGGGGGCGCCGAGCAGTACTTC. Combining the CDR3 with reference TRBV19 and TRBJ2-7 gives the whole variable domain DGGITQSPKYLFRKEGQNVTLSCEQNLNHDAMYWYRQDPGQGLRLIYYSQIVNDFQKGDIAEGYSVSREKKESFPLTVTSAQKNPTAFYLCASRPQGTGGAEQYFGPGTRLTVT.